A single sample gave rise to the 27 T cell receptor beta chains below, sequenced in a study of T cell responses to AZD1222 COVID-19 vaccine. Data came from immunoSEQ multiplex PCR; TCRdb stores just in-frame clones and leaves some out. The sample yields some 130,000 clones, around nine tenths seen once. Here the sequenced sample was peripheral blood, taken 28 days after the second AZD1222 dose. Receptors originate from an adult who received the AZD1222 COVID-19 vaccine.

This chain connects TRBV5-5 to TRBJ1-1; D gene uncertain. The CDR3 has 12 amino acids. Germline CDR1 and CDR2: SGHKS and YYEKEE (reference sequence). The ends were cut back, 0 bases at V and 4 bases at J, with 4 bases in the middle. The chain's CDR3 is CASSLVGTEAFF. The CDR3 DNA sequence: TGTGCCAGCAGCTTGGTAGGCACTGAAGCTTTCTTT.

The V gene is TRBV9, the J gene TRBJ1-3; 7 positions agree with TRBD1. The CDR3 has 19 amino acids. V lost 4 bases, J lost 0 bases, and 16 bases stayed unmatched. Germline V gene sequence: CDR1 SGDLS, CDR2 YYNGEE. In DNA, the CDR3 is TGTGCCAGCAGCCCGCGGACAGGAGTGGACCCCCTCTCTGGAAACACCATATATTTT. Protein: CASSPRTGVDPLSGNTIYF.

The CDR3, as DNA: TGTGCCAGCAGCTTAAGGGGGGGGAACACTGAAGCTTTCTTT. Protein product: CASSLRGGNTEAFF. V gene TRBV11-3 combines with J gene TRBJ1-1; the D gene is possibly TRBD1 (6 bases). Germline V gives CDR1 SGHNT, CDR2 YENEEA. The V end lost 2 bases, the J end lost 1 base, and 8 bases lay between the germline ends. The CDR3 extends over 14 amino acids.

This chain links TRBV28 with TRBJ1-2; 7 bases agree with TRBD1. The CDR3 totals 14 residues. The germline gives CDR1 MDHEN, CDR2 SYDVKM. Germline trimming cut 7 bases from V and 8 bases from J; bases unmatched to any gene: 13. CDR3 coding DNA: TGTGCCAGCACCCCCGGTTACAGGGGAGTGGGCTACACCTTC. It codes for CASTPGYRGVGYTF.

The rearrangement joins TRBV4-3 to TRBJ1-3; tentative D call: TRBD1 (5 bases). The CDR3 sequence is 17 residues long. Trimming cost V 0 bases and J 4 bases, with 16 bases left between them. Looked up from germline, CDR1 is LGHNA and CDR2 is YSLEER. CDR3 nucleotide sequence: TGCGCCAGCAGCCAAGATTTGGACTGGGACCCAGGAAACACCATATATTTT. Protein: CASSQDLDWDPGNTIYF.

Of note for this clone: Distinct nucleotide sequences in the sample also encode this CDR3. The chain employs TRBV7-3 and TRBJ1-1; D unresolved. V shed 0 bases and J shed 2 bases, with 4 bases lying between them. The CDR3 loop spans 13 amino acids. Germline V CDR1 and CDR2: SGHTA, FQGTGA. The DNA for the CDR3 is TGTGCCAGCAGCTTAACAGGTAACACTGAAGCTTTCTTT. Translation: CASSLTGNTEAFF. Combining the CDR3 with reference TRBV7-3 and TRBJ1-1 gives the whole variable domain GAGVSQTPSNKVTEKGKYVELRCDPISGHTALYWYRQSLGQGPEFLIYFQGTGAADDSGLPNDRFFAVRPEGSVSTLKIQRTERGDSAVYLCASSLTGNTEAFFGQGTRLTVV.

CDR3 in amino acids: CATSDSDRNNEQFF. CDR3 nucleotides: TGTGCCACCAGTGATTCGGACAGAAACAATGAGCAGTTCTTC. The chain uses TRBV24-1 and TRBJ2-1, with D perhaps matching TRBD1 (6 bases). The germline V gene has CDR1 KGHDR and CDR2 SFDVKD. The CDR3 spans 14 residues. Trimming stripped 2 bases from V and 5 bases from J, with 9 bases between.

The CDR3 DNA reads TGTGCCACTTCGTCAGGGATTGGGACCCAGTACTTC. Amino acids: CATSSGIGTQYF. The rearrangement joins TRBV24-1 to TRBJ2-5; D might be TRBD1 (5 bases). Trimming removed 10 bases at V and 7 bases at J, with 15 bases between. This CDR3 has 12 amino acids. CDR1 is KGHDR and CDR2 is SFDVKD in the germline V gene.

This chain's CDR3 is CAWSGHLRGTGELFF. DNA for the CDR3: TGTGCCTGGAGTGGGCACTTGCGGGGGACCGGGGAGCTGTTTTTT. The V and J genes are TRBV30 and TRBJ2-2; 7 nucleotides align to TRBD2. This CDR3 has 15 amino acids. Germline V gene data show CDR1 as GTSNPN and CDR2 as SVGIG (reference sequence). Trimming took 1 base from V and 5 from J; bases not matched to a gene: 7.

The rearrangement uses TRBV28 and TRBJ2-7, with TRBD1 identical over 11 bases. Germline CDR1 reads MDHEN; CDR2 reads SYDVKM. Trimming cost V 4 bases and J 3 bases; bases outside gene matches: 2. The CDR3 contains 14 residues. The CDR3 loop reads CASSSGTGGYEQYF. The CDR3 DNA is TGTGCCAGCAGTTCCGGGACAGGGGGCTACGAGCAGTACTTC.

This sequence joins TRBV7-3 and TRBJ2-2, with D tentatively TRBD1 (6 bases). The germline CDR1 and CDR2 sequences are SGHTA and FQGTGA. This CDR3 comprises 14 residues. V dropped 5 bases and J dropped 6 bases, with 13 bases sitting between them. The CDR3 loop reads CASSPNRAAGELFF. The CDR3 DNA sequence: TGTGCCAGCAGCCCAAACAGGGCCGCCGGGGAGCTGTTTTTT.

The V gene is TRBV11-1, the J gene TRBJ2-1; D ambiguous. Germline V gene sequence: CDR1 SGHAT, CDR2 FQDESV (reference sequence). With 1 base removed from V and 9 bases from J, the gap between germline ends came to 10 bases. The CDR3 contains 13 residues. This CDR3 is CASSLGSRAEQFF. CDR3 sequence (DNA): TGTGCCAGCAGCTTAGGGAGCCGGGCTGAGCAGTTCTTC.

The chain is built from TRBV7-2 and TRBJ2-7; D is unresolved. The germline gives CDR1 SGHTA, CDR2 FQGNSA. The CDR3 consists of 11 residues. The germline V and J ends were trimmed by 0 bases and 6 bases, with 3 bases remaining between them. CDR3 loop: CASSLAGEQYF. The CDR3 DNA follows: TGTGCCAGCAGCTTAGCGGGCGAGCAGTACTTC.

The V call is TRBV4-3, the J call TRBJ2-1, with D tentatively TRBD1 or TRBD2 (5 bases each). The CDR3 covers 16 residues. Trimming cost V 2 bases and J 8 bases, with 19 bases left between them. Per the germline V gene, CDR1 is LGHNA and CDR2 is YSLEER. For the CDR3, the DNA is TGCGCCAGCAGCCAACCCCTGCGAGGGGATGTGGATGAGCAGTTCTTC. It is translated as CASSQPLRGDVDEQFF.

The chain carries TRBV30 and TRBJ1-4, with a weak D call TRBD1 (5 bases). V shed 0 bases and J shed 1 base, with 9 bases lying between them. The CDR3 is made up of 15 amino acids. CDR1 and CDR2 (germline): GTSNPN, SVGIG (reference sequence). The CDR3 coding sequence is TGTGCCTGGAGTGTACGGGGACTAACTAATGAAAAACTGTTTTTT. Its translation: CAWSVRGLTNEKLFF. The full variable domain, its missing parts supplied by reference TRBV30 and TRBJ1-4, is SQTIHQWPATLVQPVGSPLSLECTVEGTSNPNLYWYRQAAGRGLQLLFYSVGIGQISSEVPQNLSASRPQDRQFILSSKKLLLSDSGFYLCAWSVRGLTNEKLFFGSGTQLSVL.

This clone was recorded only once. The gene calls are TRBV5-1 and TRBJ2-1; D is perhaps TRBD1 (6 bases). Deletions cut 0 bases from V and 9 bases from J, with 10 bases between. Germline CDR1 SGHRS, CDR2 YFSETQ. The CDR3 length is 13 residues. The CDR3 reads CASSLGLDSEQFF. Here the CDR3 DNA reads TGCGCCAGCAGCTTGGGACTGGACAGTGAGCAGTTCTTC.

The CDR3 is CASSQGSGTGSSYNEQFF. CDR3 DNA sequence: TGTGCCAGCAGCCAAGGATCCGGGACCGGAAGCTCCTACAATGAGCAGTTCTTC. The chain joins TRBV14 to TRBJ2-1, with D tentatively TRBD1 or TRBD2 (5 bases each). Germline-derived CDR1 and CDR2 are SGHDN and FVKESK. V dropped 1 base and J dropped 0 bases, with 16 bases sitting between them. The CDR3 runs 18 residues.

The chain carries TRBV19 and TRBJ1-2; D is possibly TRBD1 (5 bases). The CDR3 length is 14 residues. Germline V gene lookup returns CDR1 LNHDA and CDR2 SQIVND (reference sequence). V lost 4 bases and J 6 bases, leaving 15 bases between the germline ends. CDR3 in DNA: TGTGCCAGTAGTACTGTGGGGCAGGGTGATGGCTACACCTTC. Protein: CASSTVGQGDGYTF.

The gene calls are TRBV27 and TRBJ1-6; TRBD1 might be the D (5 bases). This CDR3 is 13 amino acids long. Per germline, CDR1 MNHEY and CDR2 SMNVEV (reference sequence). V lost 10 bases and J 4 bases, leaving 11 bases between the germline ends. The CDR3 here is CATSTVYNSPLHF. The CDR3 region has the DNA TGTGCCACCTCGACAGTATATAATTCACCCCTCCACTTT.

This rearrangement joins TRBV7-8 to TRBJ1-5, with D possibly TRBD1 on 5 matching bases. There are 14 residues in the CDR3. The germline V gene has CDR1 SGHVS and CDR2 FQNEAQ. V dropped 5 bases and J dropped 5 bases, with 13 bases sitting between them. The CDR3 nucleotides are TGTGCCAGCAGCACTACAGGTCCGCATCAGCCCCAGCATTTT. It codes for CASSTTGPHQPQHF.

As for this clone: Other DNA variants within this sample encode the same CDR3. J is TRBJ2-3 and V is TRBV12-3 or TRBV12-4; tentatively, D is TRBD2 (6 bases). V lost 3 bases, J lost 3 bases, and 7 bases lay in between. The CDR3 loop spans 13 amino acids. CDR3 DNA: TGTGCCAGCAGTTTCGGGGGAACAGATACGCAGTATTTT. Protein sequence: CASSFGGTDTQYF.

The gene calls are TRBV11-2 and TRBJ1-3; D possibly corresponds to TRBD1 (5 bases). The CDR3 length is 14 residues. V was cut by 4 bases and J by 4 bases, with 11 bases left in between. CDR1 and CDR2 from the germline V gene are SGHAT and FQNNGV. CDR3 sequence (DNA): TGTGCCAGCAGCTATTCGGCAGGGGGAAACACCATATATTTT. This gives the protein CASSYSAGGNTIYF. Variable domain in full (rest from reference TRBV11-2 and TRBJ1-3): EAGVAQSPRYKIIEKRQSVAFWCNPISGHATLYWYQQILGQGPKLLIQFQNNGVVDDSQLPKDRFSAERLKGVDSTLKIQPAKLEDSAVYLCASSYSAGGNTIYFGEGSWLTVV.

The gene calls are TRBV27 and TRBJ2-4; 12 nucleotides align to TRBD2. The germline CDR1 and CDR2 sequences are MNHEY and SMNVEV (reference sequence). The length of the CDR3 is 14 residues. V lost 6 bases, J lost 8 bases, and 5 bases stayed unmatched. The CDR3 protein is CASSLLAGGDIQYF. The CDR3 nucleotides are TGTGCCAGCAGCCTACTAGCGGGAGGAGACATTCAGTACTTC.

This chain connects TRBV12-3 or TRBV12-4 to TRBJ2-2; D is undetermined. Trimming cost V 3 bases and J 4 bases, with 6 bases left between them. The CDR3 is 13 residues long. The CDR3 here is CASSFQFTGELFF. Here the CDR3 DNA reads TGTGCCAGCAGTTTCCAGTTCACCGGGGAGCTGTTTTTT.

The chain is built from TRBV10-3 and TRBJ1-4; D call uncertain. V was trimmed by 2 bases and J by 8 bases, leaving 9 bases between them. The CDR3 is 13 residues long. Germline V gene lookup returns CDR1 ENHRY and CDR2 SYGVKD. Here the CDR3 reads CAISERQEEKLFF. The CDR3 coding sequence is TGTGCCATCAGTGAGAGGCAGGAAGAAAAACTGTTTTTT.

This rearrangement joins TRBV7-8 to TRBJ2-5; 8 nucleotides line up with TRBD2. Losses at the gene ends were 1 base for V and 2 bases for J; bases not matched to a gene: 3. The V gene's germline CDR1 is SGHVS and CDR2 FQNEAQ. The CDR3 is made up of 15 amino acids. The CDR3 reads CASSLGTSQQETQYF. CDR3 in DNA: TGTGCCAGCAGCTTAGGGACTAGCCAACAAGAGACCCAGTACTTC.

The V gene is TRBV7-2, the J gene TRBJ2-2; TRBD2 agrees at 7 bases. Per germline, CDR1 SGHTA and CDR2 FQGNSA. The CDR3 loop spans 16 amino acids. V lost 2 bases, J lost 0 bases, and 3 bases stayed unmatched. CDR3 sequence (DNA): TGTGCCAGCAGCTTAAATGGGGGGGCGAACACCGGGGAGCTGTTTTTT. This encodes CASSLNGGANTGELFF.